These 8 T cell receptor beta chains were all obtained from the same sample, sequenced in a study of CD8 T cells in Susac syndrome. Random hexamers were used to reverse transcribe the RNA input (0.5 to 1 ug). TCRdb ran MiXCR on the immunoSEQ multiplex PCR reads and lists one entry per CDR3 protein. The sample yields roughly 150,000 distinct CDR3 sequences, over 85% seen once. Sequencing was done on a sample of CD8+ T cells from PBMCs. Source of these receptors: a human donor with multiple sclerosis.

The chain uses TRBV29-1 and TRBJ2-3; no clear D gene. The CDR3 runs to 11 residues. The V end was cut by 4 bases, the J end by 2 bases, with 4 bases between. From germline, CDR1 is SQVTM and CDR2 ANQGSEA. The CDR3 region is CSVAPTDTQYF. CDR3 DNA: TGCAGCGTTGCGCCCACAGATACGCAGTATTTT.

This sequence joins TRBV25-1 and TRBJ2-2; 8 nucleotides align to TRBD1. The CDR3 covers 13 residues. J gave up 7 bases and V 4 bases, and 2 bases lay outside the gene matches. Germline CDR1 MGHDK, CDR2 SYGVNS. CDR3 protein: CASSVRGHGELFF. The CDR3 nucleotides read TGTGCCAGCAGTGTCAGGGGGCACGGGGAGCTGTTTTTT.

CDR3 protein: CASSGGTGTTGPDEQYF. In DNA, the CDR3 is TGTGCCAGCAGCGGAGGAACCGGGACAACGGGTCCCGACGAGCAGTACTTC. The chain joins TRBV7-9 to TRBJ2-7, with a weak D call TRBD1 (6 bases). V was clipped by 5 bases and J by 5 bases, with 25 bases between them. This CDR3 spans 17 amino acids. The germline V gene has CDR1 SEHNR and CDR2 FQNEAQ (reference sequence).

The chain recombines TRBV5-4 with TRBJ1-2; tentative D call: TRBD1 (6 bases). The CDR3 runs 14 residues. Trimming left V 0 bases short and J 4 bases short, with 10 bases between. Germline V gene sequence: CDR1 SGHNT, CDR2 YYREEE (reference sequence). In nucleotides, the CDR3 is TGTGCCAGCAGCTTGGTGGGGGCCCTCTATGGCTACACCTTC. Residues: CASSLVGALYGYTF.

V usage is TRBV3-1 and J usage is TRBJ2-1, with TRBD2 identical over 7 bases. The J segment lost 12 bases and the V segment lost 1 base, leaving 12 bases of the junction unmatched. Germline V gives CDR1 LGHDT, CDR2 YNNKEL (reference sequence). The CDR3 sequence is 15 residues long. CDR3 region: CASSQVRAGLVVQFF. DNA of the CDR3: TGTGCCAGCAGCCAAGTCCGAGCGGGGTTAGTCGTGCAGTTCTTC.

The chain has TRBV20-1 and TRBJ2-7, with D unresolved. The CDR3 covers 12 residues. With 2 bases removed from V and 2 bases from J, the gap between germline ends came to 7 bases. Germline CDR1 DFQATT, CDR2 SNEGSKA (reference sequence). The CDR3 nucleotides read TGCAGTGCTAGATTCTCAACCTACGAGCAGTACTTC. Translating it yields CSARFSTYEQYF.

The CDR3, as DNA: TGTGCCAGCAGTCCCCGACAGGGGTTGGGGAATGAGCAGTTCTTC. Its translation: CASSPRQGLGNEQFF. V is TRBV28 and J is TRBJ2-1, with 8 bases identical to TRBD1. J lost 7 bases, V lost 5 bases, and 10 bases had no gene match. The germline gives CDR1 MDHEN, CDR2 SYDVKM. There are 15 residues in the CDR3.

This chain connects TRBV2 to TRBJ1-1; unclear D gene. The CDR3 contains 16 residues. V was pared by 7 bases and J by 0 bases, with 18 bases between. Per germline, CDR1 SNHLY and CDR2 FYNNEI. The CDR3 DNA sequence: TGTGCCAGCACCCCGGACGGCTACCTCCTGAACACTGAAGCTTTCTTT. This gives the protein CASTPDGYLLNTEAFF.